One sample yielded the 17 T cell receptor beta chains listed below, sequenced in a study of shared clonotypes between healthy human individuals. Data came from immunoSEQ multiplex PCR; TCRdb stores just in-frame clones and leaves some out. The sample holds some 1,600,000 clones, 98% seen once. Input material: naive CD4+ T cells sorted from blood. Subset meaning: CD45RA+ positively selected. These receptor sequences come from a man aged 25-40 years in good health.

The chain carries TRBV4-2 and TRBJ2-7, with 10 bases aligning to TRBD2. CDR1 and CDR2 from the germline V gene are LGHNA and YNFKEQ. V gave up 3 bases and J gave up 7 bases; unmatched junction bases: 12. This CDR3 contains 16 residues. CDR3 DNA: TGTGCCAGCAGCCATGGGAAGAGCGGGAGGGCCGAGGAGCAGTACTTC. As protein: CASSHGKSGRAEEQYF.

The chain recombines TRBV2 with TRBJ2-2; 8 bases are a match to TRBD1. Germline V gene sequence: CDR1 SNHLY, CDR2 FYNNEI. This CDR3 contains 15 residues. J was trimmed by 5 bases and V by 6 bases; bases with no gene match: 8. CDR3 sequence reads: CASSGQGGYTGELFF. DNA for the CDR3: TGTGCCAGCAGCGGACAGGGCGGATATACCGGGGAGCTGTTTTTT.

The chain carries TRBV6-4 and TRBJ2-3; D call uncertain. This CDR3 comprises 14 residues. Trimming left V 5 bases short and J 0 bases short, with 9 bases between. Germline V gives CDR1 MRHNA, CDR2 SNTAGT. In DNA, the CDR3 is TGTGCCAGCAGTAGAAGTCCGAGCACAGATACGCAGTATTTT. As protein: CASSRSPSTDTQYF.

V usage is TRBV15 and J usage is TRBJ2-1; D uncertain. The V end was cut by 1 base, the J end by 7 bases, with 5 bases between. CDR1 is LNHNV, CDR2 YYDKDF, per germline (reference sequence). CDR3 length: 12 residues. The CDR3 sequence is CATSRGLNEQFF. The CDR3 bases are TGTGCCACCAGCAGAGGGCTAAATGAGCAGTTCTTC.

The J gene is TRBJ2-7, the V gene TRBV2; D is uncertain. In germline, CDR1 is SNHLY, CDR2 FYNNEI. With 4 bases removed from V and 5 bases from J, the gap between germline ends came to 9 bases. The CDR3 totals 12 residues. The CDR3 region is CASSVASNEQYF. CDR3 nucleotides: TGTGCCAGCAGTGTGGCATCGAACGAGCAGTACTTC.

This chain uses TRBV5-1 with TRBJ2-1, with 9 bases matching TRBD1. The CDR3 runs to 16 residues. V shed 5 bases, J shed 9 bases, and the junction held 15 bases outside the gene matches. The germline CDR1 and CDR2 sequences are SGHRS and YFSETQ. The CDR3 loop is CASSNTSGTGSGEQFF. As DNA, the CDR3 is TGCGCCAGCAGTAATACTTCCGGGACAGGGTCGGGTGAGCAGTTCTTC.

The CDR3, as DNA: TGTGCCAGCAGCGCTGCATGGGGCTCCTACAATGAGCAGTTCTTC. Protein sequence: CASSAAWGSYNEQFF. J is TRBJ2-1 and V is TRBV5-4; D is uncertain. The CDR3 has 15 residues. Trimming shortened V by 4 bases and J by 0 bases, and 11 bases separated the two germline ends. CDR1 and CDR2 from the germline V gene are SGHNT and YYREEE (reference sequence).

The rearrangement links TRBV18 to TRBJ2-4, with TRBD1 identical over 9 bases. The CDR3 extends over 15 amino acids. V lost 6 bases and J lost 0; bases outside the gene matches: 3. Germline V gives CDR1 KGHSH, CDR2 LQKENI. The CDR3 protein is CASSRQGEAKNIQYF. For the CDR3, the DNA is TGTGCCAGCTCTCGACAGGGGGAAGCCAAAAACATTCAGTACTTC.

V is TRBV5-6 and J is TRBJ2-7, with 14 bases fitting TRBD2. The trim removed 4 bases at V and 2 bases at J, leaving 2 bases unmatched. This CDR3 has 15 amino acids. CDR1 is SGHDT, CDR2 YYEEEE, per germline. The CDR3 loop is CASSPGLAGAYEQYF. The DNA for the CDR3 is TGTGCCAGCAGCCCGGGACTAGCGGGAGCCTACGAGCAGTACTTC.

The chain employs TRBV7-2 and TRBJ2-1; TRBD2 matches at 8 bases. Germline V gene data show CDR1 as SGHTA and CDR2 as FQGNSA. V lost 5 bases, J lost 16 bases, and 13 bases stayed unmatched. The CDR3 contains 13 residues. Here the CDR3 reads CASSPIGTRPEFF. CDR3 coding DNA: TGTGCCAGCAGCCCCATAGGGACTAGACCTGAATTCTTC.

The chain has TRBV19 and TRBJ2-1; 10 bases agree with TRBD2. Germline lookup yields CDR1 LNHDA and CDR2 SQIVND (reference sequence). The CDR3 contains 16 residues. The V and J ends lost 4 bases and 1 base, in that order; junction bases with no gene match: 4. Here the CDR3 reads CASSTPGLASYNEQFF. CDR3 bases: TGTGCCAGTAGTACGCCGGGACTAGCGTCCTACAATGAGCAGTTCTTC.

The CDR3: CASIQAPHQPQHF. Written as DNA, the CDR3 is TGTGCCAGCATACAGGCGCCCCATCAGCCCCAGCATTTT. The chain recombines TRBV28 with TRBJ1-5, with TRBD1 as a possible D gene (5 bases). Looked up from germline, CDR1 is MDHEN and CDR2 is SYDVKM. This CDR3 has 13 amino acids. Trimming pared 7 bases from V and 5 bases from J, leaving 12 bases between.

The chain has TRBV6-5 and TRBJ1-4; no reliable D call. Germline CDR1 MNHEY, CDR2 SVGAGI. The V end lost 8 bases, the J end lost 4 bases, and 8 bases lay between the germline ends. The CDR3 extends over 12 amino acids. As DNA, the CDR3 is TGTGCCAGCGGCGAGTATAATGAAAAACTGTTTTTT. Its protein product is CASGEYNEKLFF.

The chain joins TRBV29-1 to TRBJ1-2; 7 bases align to TRBD1. V was pared by 7 bases and J by 4 bases, with 3 bases of the junction left unmatched. The CDR3 contains 11 residues. CDR1 and CDR2 (germline): SQVTM, ANQGSEA. The CDR3 region is CSATGTYGYTF. The CDR3 DNA reads TGCAGCGCGACAGGGACCTATGGCTACACCTTC.

The chain has TRBV5-1 and TRBJ2-5; weak D call: TRBD2 (6 bases). Trimming took off 1 base at V and 5 bases at J, with 15 bases between the two ends. Per germline, CDR1 SGHRS and CDR2 YFSETQ. This CDR3 region has 15 residues. The CDR3 DNA sequence: TGCGCCAGCAGCTTGTATCAGGGAGGAGGGGAGACCCAGTACTTC. It translates to CASSLYQGGGETQYF.

CDR3 sequence reads: CASSVALGGAGGPDTQYF. The CDR3 DNA reads TGTGCCAGCAGCGTAGCCCTCGGGGGAGCGGGAGGGCCAGATACGCAGTATTTT. The rearrangement links TRBV9 to TRBJ2-3; 10 nucleotides agree with TRBD2. The trim removed 0 bases at V and 4 bases at J, leaving 11 bases unmatched. This CDR3 comprises 18 residues. Germline values: CDR1 SGDLS, CDR2 YYNGEE. The complete variable domain, with remaining parts taken from reference TRBV9 and TRBJ2-3, reads DSGVTQTPKHLITATGQRVTLRCSPRSGDLSVYWYQQSLDQGLQFLIQYYNGEERAKGNILERFSAQQFPDLHSELNLSSLELGDSALYFCASSVALGGAGGPDTQYFGPGTRLTVL.

The rearrangement links TRBV7-2 to TRBJ1-5; D perhaps matches TRBD1 (5 bases). CDR3 length: 13 residues. Trimming stripped 3 bases from V and 4 bases from J, with 7 bases between. Germline CDR1 SGHTA, CDR2 FQGNSA. The CDR3 sequence: CASSFGGNQPQHF. The CDR3 nucleotides read TGTGCCAGCAGCTTCGGGGGTAATCAGCCCCAGCATTTT. The full variable domain, completed using reference TRBV7-2 and TRBJ1-5, is GAGVSQSPSNKVTEKGKDVELRCDPISGHTALYWYRQSLGQGLEFLIYFQGNSAPDKSGLPSDRFSAERTGGSVSTLTIQRTQQEDSAVYLCASSFGGNQPQHFGDGTRLSIL.